A single sample gave rise to the 25 T cell receptor beta chains below, sequenced in a study of cytomegalovirus exposure and HLA in healthy donors. This PCR relied on a set of 60 Vbeta primers and 13 Jbeta primers. Sequencing was performed with immunoSEQ multiplex PCR; in TCRdb, only in-frame clones are kept and a portion is missing. The sample carries about 170,000 clones, less than 90% recorded once. Sequenced input: PBMCs. The receptor set was obtained from a woman aged 50 to 65 in good health and CMV-seropositive.

The chain combines TRBV27 with TRBJ2-7; the D gene is possibly TRBD1 (5 bases). Germline values: CDR1 MNHEY, CDR2 SMNVEV (reference sequence). The CDR3 length is 13 residues. V gave up 3 bases and J gave up 6 bases, with 12 bases separating them. The CDR3: CASSFQGIAEQYF. The CDR3 DNA reads as TGTGCCAGCAGTTTCCAGGGTATTGCCGAGCAGTACTTC.

In DNA, the CDR3 is TGCGCCAGCAGCTTGGGACTAGCGAATGAGCAGTTCTTC. Protein sequence: CASSLGLANEQFF. This chain links TRBV5-1 with TRBJ2-1, with 8 bases lining up with TRBD2. This CDR3 region has 13 residues. The germline gives CDR1 SGHRS, CDR2 YFSETQ. The V and J ends lost 0 bases and 7 bases, in that order; junction bases with no gene match: 0.

The chain is built from TRBV10-3 and TRBJ2-1, with 10 bases aligning to TRBD2. The J segment lost 7 bases and the V segment lost 5 bases, leaving 5 bases of the junction unmatched. CDR1 ENHRY and CDR2 SYGVKD come from the germline V gene. The CDR3 is 14 amino acids. CDR3 coding DNA: TGTGCCATCAGTCCAGGGACTAGCGCAAATGAGCAGTTCTTC. Its protein product is CAISPGTSANEQFF.

The gene calls are TRBV30 and TRBJ2-7; the match to TRBD2 covers 10 bases. Trimming cost V 7 bases and J 3 bases; bases outside gene matches: 15. Germline lookup yields CDR1 GTSNPN and CDR2 SVGIG (reference sequence). CDR3 length: 16 amino acids. The CDR3 bases are TGTGCCTTTGGGAATGAAGGACTAGCGGCCTACTACGAGCAGTACTTC. Translation gives CAFGNEGLAAYYEQYF.

The gene calls are TRBV7-3 and TRBJ2-5, with 8 positions matching TRBD1. The CDR3 runs to 14 residues. With V trimmed by 2 bases and J by 11 bases, 10 bases remained unmatched. Germline CDR1 and CDR2: SGHTA and FQGTGA. The CDR3 DNA follows: TGTGCCAGCAGCTTATTGGCAGGACAGGGAGAGCAGTACTTC. Its protein product is CASSLLAGQGEQYF.

The chain combines TRBV7-9 with TRBJ2-7; D unclear. V was clipped by 1 base and J by 5 bases, with 12 bases between them. From germline, CDR1 is SEHNR and CDR2 FQNEAQ (reference sequence). This CDR3 is 14 amino acids long. CDR3 residues: CASSLDLSPHEQYF. CDR3 DNA sequence: TGTGCCAGCAGCTTAGACCTGAGCCCCCACGAGCAGTACTTC. The entire variable domain, with the rest obtained from reference TRBV7-9 and TRBJ2-7, is as follows: DTGVSQNPRHKITKRGQNVTFRCDPISEHNRLYWYRQTLGQGPEFLTYFQNEAQLEKSRLLSDRFSAERPKGSFSTLEIQRTEQGDSAMYLCASSLDLSPHEQYFGPGTRLTVT.

The CDR3 loop reads CASSSGQGAYEQYF. The CDR3, as DNA: TGCGCCAGCAGCTCGGGACAGGGGGCCTACGAGCAGTACTTC. V and J are TRBV5-1 and TRBJ2-7, with TRBD1 matching 11 bases. Germline V gene sequence: CDR1 SGHRS, CDR2 YFSETQ. The CDR3 length is 14 residues. V trimming: 3 bases; J trimming: 2 bases; junction bases outside the gene matches: 1. The full variable domain, with the rest looked up from reference TRBV5-1 and TRBJ2-7, is KAGVTQTPRYLIKTRGQQVTLSCSPISGHRSVSWYQQTPGQGLQFLFEYFSETQRNKGNFPGRFSGRQFSNSRSEMNVSTLELGDSALYLCASSSGQGAYEQYFGPGTRLTVT.

This clone has only a few counts. The J gene is TRBJ1-2, the V gene TRBV4-3; 8 bases match TRBD1. CDR1 and CDR2 from the germline V gene are LGHNA and YSLEER. The CDR3 consists of 14 residues. The V gene end was trimmed by 3 bases and the J gene end by 3 bases; junction bases not matched to a gene: 3. The CDR3 loop reads CASSHRGQDYGYTF. Here the CDR3 DNA reads TGCGCCAGCAGCCATCGGGGACAGGACTATGGCTACACCTTC.

V usage is TRBV7-9 and J usage is TRBJ2-5; perhaps TRBD2 as D (7 bases). CDR3 length equals 14 residues. Germline values: CDR1 SEHNR, CDR2 FQNEAQ (reference sequence). V gave up 5 bases and J gave up 5 bases, with 15 bases separating them. The CDR3 DNA follows: TGTGCCAGCAGCCAGGGGCTAGCGGTTGAGACCCAGTACTTC. Translated: CASSQGLAVETQYF.

This rearrangement joins TRBV4-2 to TRBJ1-1; 7 bases agree with TRBD1. Germline V lookup: CDR1 LGHNA, CDR2 YNFKEQ. V was clipped by 4 bases and J by 0 bases; unmatched bases: 5. The CDR3 is made up of 15 amino acids. The CDR3 nucleotides are TGTGCCAGCAGCCCGGGACAGTCTATGAACACTGAAGCTTTCTTT. This sequence encodes CASSPGQSMNTEAFF.

The chain has TRBV4-3 and TRBJ1-1; the D gene is possibly TRBD1 (5 bases). The V gene's germline CDR1 is LGHNA and CDR2 YSLEER. V was clipped by 0 bases and J by 6 bases, with 14 bases between them. The CDR3 loop spans 15 amino acids. CDR3 nucleotides: TGCGCCAGCAGCCAAGATAAGGGACTCGGAGCTGAAGCTTTCTTT. Its protein is CASSQDKGLGAEAFF.

The chain uses TRBV9 and TRBJ2-7, with a possible D match to TRBD1 (6 bases). CDR3 length equals 15 residues. Germline lookup yields CDR1 SGDLS and CDR2 YYNGEE. V was shortened by 0 bases and J by 3 bases, with 13 bases between the two germline ends. The CDR3 region is CASSVGETGFYEQYF. The CDR3 DNA reads TGTGCCAGCAGCGTAGGAGAGACAGGATTCTACGAGCAGTACTTC.

The chain joins TRBV5-1 to TRBJ1-2, with D perhaps TRBD1 (6 bases). The ends were cut back, 1 base at V and 2 bases at J, with 12 bases in the middle. The CDR3 covers 15 residues. The germline CDR1 and CDR2 sequences are SGHRS and YFSETQ. The DNA for the CDR3 is TGCGCCAGCAGCTTGAAGACAGGAGAAAACTATGGCTACACCTTC. Its translation is CASSLKTGENYGYTF. Using reference TRBV5-1 and TRBJ1-2 for the parts outside the CDR3, the full variable domain is KAGVTQTPRYLIKTRGQQVTLSCSPISGHRSVSWYQQTPGQGLQFLFEYFSETQRNKGNFPGRFSGRQFSNSRSEMNVSTLELGDSALYLCASSLKTGENYGYTFGSGTRLTVV.

The V call is TRBV15, the J call TRBJ2-7, with 10 positions matching TRBD1. The V segment lost 5 bases and the J segment 5 bases; nucleotides outside the gene matches: 9. This CDR3 has 15 residues. CDR1 and CDR2 from the germline V gene are LNHNV and YYDKDF (reference sequence). The CDR3 sequence: CATSVEDRGQDEQYF. As DNA, the CDR3 is TGTGCCACCAGCGTCGAAGACAGGGGGCAGGACGAGCAGTACTTC.

J is TRBJ2-7 and V is TRBV15, with D perhaps matching TRBD2 (6 bases). This CDR3 comprises 14 residues. Germline-derived CDR1 and CDR2 are LNHNV and YYDKDF (reference sequence). Trimming pared 0 bases from V and 3 bases from J, leaving 9 bases between. The DNA for the CDR3 is TGTGCCACCAGCAGAGAGGGGGGTAACTACGAGCAGTACTTC. It codes for CATSREGGNYEQYF.

In this sample, this clone turned up a few times. The chain links TRBV11-1 to TRBJ2-7, with 11 nucleotides matching TRBD2. The J segment lost 0 bases and the V segment lost 5 bases, leaving 6 bases of the junction unmatched. Per the germline V gene, CDR1 is SGHAT and CDR2 is FQDESV (reference sequence). The CDR3 has 16 amino acids. CDR3 protein: CASSLTSGGLSYEQYF. The CDR3, as DNA: TGTGCCAGCAGCCTAACTAGCGGGGGCCTCTCCTACGAGCAGTACTTC.

The chain recombines TRBV19 with TRBJ1-6; D call uncertain. V was shortened by 9 bases and J by 0 bases, with 9 bases between the two germline ends. The CDR3 spans 14 residues. Germline CDR1 and CDR2: LNHDA and SQIVND (reference sequence). The DNA for the CDR3 is TGTGCCAGCGGGATTTCCTCCTATAATTCACCCCTCCACTTT. This encodes CASGISSYNSPLHF.

V usage is TRBV5-4 and J usage is TRBJ2-2; a possible D gene is TRBD2 (5 bases). The germline V gene encodes CDR1 SGHNT and CDR2 YYREEE (reference sequence). The ends were cut back, 4 bases at V and 0 bases at J, with 13 bases in the middle. The CDR3 is 16 amino acids. CDR3 coding DNA: TGTGCCAGCAGCAATGACTGGCGGGCGAACACCGGGGAGCTGTTTTTT. It specifies CASSNDWRANTGELFF.

This rearrangement joins TRBV19 to TRBJ1-5; no reliable D call. The ends were cut back, 4 bases at V and 4 bases at J, with 5 bases in the middle. This CDR3 has 12 amino acids. Per the germline V gene, CDR1 is LNHDA and CDR2 is SQIVND (reference sequence). CDR3 sequence: CASSTPNQPQHF. The CDR3 nucleotides read TGTGCCAGTAGTACTCCTAATCAGCCCCAGCATTTT.

The chain employs TRBV19 and TRBJ1-1; a weak D match, TRBD1 (6 bases). CDR3 length: 14 amino acids. CDR1 is LNHDA and CDR2 is SQIVND in the germline V gene (reference sequence). V was cut by 5 bases and J by 5 bases, with 15 bases left in between. The CDR3 sequence: CASSLAGEGTEAFF. The CDR3 nucleotides are TGTGCCAGTAGTTTGGCAGGGGAAGGGACTGAAGCTTTCTTT.

The V gene is TRBV19, the J gene TRBJ1-1, with 11 bases aligning to TRBD1. Germline values: CDR1 LNHDA, CDR2 SQIVND (reference sequence). Trimming took 5 bases from V and 4 from J; bases not matched to a gene: 6. This CDR3 is built from 15 residues. CDR3 protein: CASSPLGQGVTEAFF. CDR3 bases: TGTGCCAGTAGTCCTCTGGGACAGGGGGTCACTGAAGCTTTCTTT. Using reference TRBV19 and TRBJ1-1 for the parts outside the CDR3, the full variable domain is DGGITQSPKYLFRKEGQNVTLSCEQNLNHDAMYWYRQDPGQGLRLIYYSQIVNDFQKGDIAEGYSVSREKKESFPLTVTSAQKNPTAFYLCASSPLGQGVTEAFFGQGTRLTVV.

The chain is built from TRBV9 and TRBJ1-1, with 8 bases that match TRBD1. V dropped 3 bases and J dropped 1; count of bases not matched to a gene: 5. Germline values: CDR1 SGDLS, CDR2 YYNGEE. The CDR3 loop spans 15 amino acids. CDR3 residues: CASSARTGPNTEAFF. Here the CDR3 DNA reads TGTGCCAGCAGCGCCCGGACAGGGCCGAACACTGAAGCTTTCTTT.

V gene TRBV13 combines with J gene TRBJ2-3; D perhaps matches TRBD2 (6 bases). The CDR3 loop spans 13 amino acids. CDR1 is PRHDT, CDR2 FYEKMQ, per germline (reference sequence). V gave up 5 bases and J gave up 0 bases, with 6 bases separating them. The CDR3 here is CASSGGSTDTQYF. CDR3 coding DNA: TGTGCCAGCAGCGGGGGGAGCACAGATACGCAGTATTTT.

V usage is TRBV9 and J usage is TRBJ1-3; D is perhaps TRBD1 (5 bases). V gave up 0 bases and J gave up 0 bases, with 13 bases separating them. The CDR3 consists of 17 residues. CDR1 and CDR2 from the germline V gene are SGDLS and YYNGEE. CDR3 amino acids: CASSVGGWGSSGNTIYF. CDR3 nucleotide sequence: TGTGCCAGCAGCGTAGGGGGATGGGGCAGCTCTGGAAACACCATATATTTT.

A few counts support this clone. The chain couples TRBV6-5 to TRBJ2-3; TRBD2 is a possible D gene (6 bases). CDR3 size: 15 residues. With 6 bases removed from V and 9 bases from J, the gap between germline ends came to 22 bases. The germline V gene has CDR1 MNHEY and CDR2 SVGAGI. CDR3: CASSTTGGTLGTQYF. The CDR3, as DNA: TGTGCCAGCAGCACGACCGGGGGAACCCTAGGGACGCAGTATTTT.